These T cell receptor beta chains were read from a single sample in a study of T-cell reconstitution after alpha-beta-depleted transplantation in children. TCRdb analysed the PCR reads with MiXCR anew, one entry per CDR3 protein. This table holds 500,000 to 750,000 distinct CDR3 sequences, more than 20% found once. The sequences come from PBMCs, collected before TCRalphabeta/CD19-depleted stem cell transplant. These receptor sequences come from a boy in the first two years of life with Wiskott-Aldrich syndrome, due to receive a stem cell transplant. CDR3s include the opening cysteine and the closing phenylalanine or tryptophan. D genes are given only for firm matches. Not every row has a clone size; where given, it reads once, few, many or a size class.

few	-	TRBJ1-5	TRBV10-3	CAIRPGGGNQPQHF	TGTGCCATCAGGCCCGGGGGCGGCAATCAGCCCCAGCATTTT
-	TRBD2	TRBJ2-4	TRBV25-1	CASSPGLDEYF	TGTGCCAGCAGTCCCGGACTAGACGAGTACTTC
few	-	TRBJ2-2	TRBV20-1	CSARSPVGELFF	TGCAGTGCTAGATCTCCGGTGGGGGAGCTGTTTTTT
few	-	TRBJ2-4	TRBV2	CASAVRHLAKNIQYF	TGTGCCAGCGCGGTGAGACACCTCGCCAAAAACATTCAGTACTTC
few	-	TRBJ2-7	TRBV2	CASSEVKYEQYF	TGTGCCAGCAGTGAAGTTAAGTACGAGCAGTACTTC
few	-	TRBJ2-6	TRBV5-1	CASSIQGSTGANVLTF	TGCGCCAGCAGCATACAGGGTTCCACTGGGGCCAACGTCCTGACTTTC
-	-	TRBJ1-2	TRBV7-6	CASSIAQGNYGYTF	TGTGCCAGCAGCATAGCACAGGGAAATTATGGCTACACCTTC
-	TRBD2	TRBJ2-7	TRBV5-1	CASSSSGLAGGLSYEQYF	TGCGCCAGCAGCTCCAGTGGACTAGCGGGAGGCCTCTCCTACGAGCAGTACTTC
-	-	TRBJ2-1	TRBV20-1	CSARGLHRDYNEQFF	TGCAGTGCCAGAGGATTACATCGGGACTACAATGAGCAGTTCTTC
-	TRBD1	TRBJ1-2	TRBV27	CASGYTGDGYTF	TGTGCCAGCGGTTACACAGGGGATGGCTACACCTTC
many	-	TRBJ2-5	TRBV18	CASSPPNRARETQYF	TGTGCCAGCTCACCACCCAACAGGGCGAGAGAGACCCAGTACTTC
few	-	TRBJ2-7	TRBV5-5	CASNTGGIQYF	TGTGCCAGCAACACCGGGGGAATACAGTACTTC
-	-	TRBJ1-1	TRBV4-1	CAGSQDGGNRFAFF	TGCGCCGGCAGCCAAGATGGAGGGAACAGGTTCGCTTTCTTT
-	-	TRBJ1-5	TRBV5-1	CASSLGAGSNQPQHF	TGCGCCAGCAGCTTGGGGGCAGGGAGCAATCAGCCCCAGCATTTT
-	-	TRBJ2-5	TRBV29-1	CSVAGRSLETQYF	TGCAGCGTAGCCGGTCGGTCGCTAGAGACCCAGTACTTC
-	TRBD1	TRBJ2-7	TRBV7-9	CASSLGSGTGGYEQYF	TGTGCCAGCAGCTTAGGTTCGGGGACAGGAGGCTACGAGCAGTACTTC
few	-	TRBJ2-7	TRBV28	CASSRMGTTSYEQYF	TGTGCCAGCAGTCGCATGGGGACAACCTCCTACGAGCAGTACTTC
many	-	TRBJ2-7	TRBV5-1	CASSLGQDYEQYF	TGCGCCAGCAGCTTGGGACAGGACTACGAGCAGTACTTC
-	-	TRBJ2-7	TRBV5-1	CASSLGRAPYEQYF	TGCGCCAGCAGCTTGGGCAGGGCCCCATACGAGCAGTACTTC
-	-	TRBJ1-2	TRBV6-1	CASRRTAGNYGYTF	TGTGCCAGCAGGCGGACAGCTGGTAACTATGGCTACACCTTC
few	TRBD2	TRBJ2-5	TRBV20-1	CSAPSGGETQYF	TGCAGCGCCCCTAGCGGGGGGGAGACCCAGTACTTC
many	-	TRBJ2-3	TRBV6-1	CASSPRLTDTQYF	TGTGCCAGCAGCCCGAGGCTCACAGATACGCAGTATTTT
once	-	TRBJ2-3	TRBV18	CASSPRDGPFSTDTQYF	TGTGCCAGCTCACCCCGAGACGGTCCTTTTAGCACAGATACGCAGTATTTT
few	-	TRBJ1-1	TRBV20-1	CSARGPFNTEAFF	TGCAGTGCTAGGGGACCTTTTAACACTGAAGCTTTCTTT
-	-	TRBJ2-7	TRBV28	CASSLLAGGAYEQYF	TGTGCCAGCAGTTTATTAGCCGGGGGCGCCTACGAGCAGTACTTC
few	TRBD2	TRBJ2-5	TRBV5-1	CASSLFAGGETQYF	TGCGCCAGCAGCTTGTTCGCGGGAGGGGAGACCCAGTACTTC
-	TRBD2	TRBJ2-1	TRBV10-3	CAISGTSGRAVFYEQFF	TGTGCCATCAGCGGGACTAGCGGGAGGGCCGTATTCTATGAGCAGTTCTTC
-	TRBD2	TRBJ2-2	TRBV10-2	CASSGISRGRDHGELFF	TGCGCCAGCAGTGGCATCTCCAGAGGGAGGGACCACGGGGAGCTGTTTTTT
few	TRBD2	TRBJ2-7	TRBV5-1	CASSLQPTSGNAAYEQYF	TGCGCCAGCAGCTTACAACCGACTAGCGGGAATGCTGCCTACGAGCAGTACTTC
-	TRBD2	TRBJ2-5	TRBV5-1	CASSLTTSVGHYF	TGCGCCAGCAGCTTGACGACTAGCGTCGGGCATTACTTC
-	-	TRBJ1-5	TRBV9	CASSVGPLNQPQHF	TGTGCCAGCAGCGTTGGGCCGCTCAATCAGCCCCAGCATTTT
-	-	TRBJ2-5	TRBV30	CAWSVPGVRETQYF	TGTGCCTGGAGTGTACCAGGGGTCCGGGAGACCCAGTACTTC
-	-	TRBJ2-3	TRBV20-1	CSARRAGTTDTQYF	TGCAGTGCTAGGAGGGCGGGAACCACAGATACGCAGTATTTT
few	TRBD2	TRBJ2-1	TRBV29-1	CSGGGAGEFEQFF	TGCAGCGGGGGGGGAGCGGGAGAATTTGAGCAGTTCTTC
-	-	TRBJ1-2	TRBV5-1	CASSLDFGVRALGYTF	TGCGCCAGCAGCCTGGATTTTGGGGTACGGGCGCTCGGCTACACCTTC
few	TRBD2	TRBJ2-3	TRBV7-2	CASSPFGGSPDTQYF	TGTGCCAGCAGCCCGTTTGGCGGGAGTCCAGATACGCAGTATTTT
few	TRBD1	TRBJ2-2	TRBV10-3	CAISVTGVLDGELFF	TGTGCCATCAGTGTGACAGGGGTACTGGACGGGGAGCTGTTTTTT
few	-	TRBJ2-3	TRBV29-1	CSVARSKGTDTQYF	TGCAGCGTTGCCAGGTCCAAGGGAACAGATACGCAGTATTTT
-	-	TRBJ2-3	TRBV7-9	CASSLGRADTDTQYF	TGTGCCAGCAGCTTGGGTCGAGCGGACACAGATACGCAGTATTTT
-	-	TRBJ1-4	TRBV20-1	CSAAGNNEKLFF	TGCAGTGCTGCGGGGAATAATGAAAAACTGTTTTTT
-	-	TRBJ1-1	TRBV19	CASRAVGGTEAFF	TGTGCCAGTAGGGCCGTGGGGGGCACTGAAGCTTTCTTT
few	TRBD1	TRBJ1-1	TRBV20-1	CSTISPDRGRVGTEAFF	TGCAGTACCATTAGTCCGGACAGGGGGCGGGTTGGCACTGAAGCTTTCTTT
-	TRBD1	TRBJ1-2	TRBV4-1	CASSQGQGGNYGYTF	TGCGCCAGCAGCCAAGGACAGGGGGGGAACTATGGCTACACCTTC
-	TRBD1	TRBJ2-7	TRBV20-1	CSARGHGTGAYEQYF	TGCAGTGCTAGAGGTCACGGGACAGGGGCCTACGAGCAGTACTTC
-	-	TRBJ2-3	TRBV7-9	CASSLASWEADTQYF	TGTGCCAGCAGCTTAGCTTCCTGGGAAGCAGATACGCAGTATTTT
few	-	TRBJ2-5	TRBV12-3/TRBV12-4	CASSPERGETQYF	TGTGCCAGCTCGCCGGAGAGGGGGGAGACCCAGTACTTC
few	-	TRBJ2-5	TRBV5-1	CASSLRQEYQETQYF	TGCGCCAGCAGCTTGAGACAGGAGTACCAAGAGACCCAGTACTTC
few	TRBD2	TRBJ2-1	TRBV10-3	CAIRITSGSEQFF	TGTGCCATCAGAATAACTAGCGGCTCTGAGCAGTTCTTC
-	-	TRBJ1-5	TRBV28	CASKLGFNQPQHF	TGTGCCAGCAAGTTAGGGTTCAATCAGCCCCAGCATTTT
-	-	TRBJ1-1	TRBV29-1	CSVKGQGTPEAFF	TGCAGCGTTAAGGGCCAAGGAACGCCTGAAGCTTTCTTT
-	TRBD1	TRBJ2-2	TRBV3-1	CASTPTGAGELFF	TGTGCCAGCACTCCGACAGGGGCCGGGGAGCTGTTTTTT
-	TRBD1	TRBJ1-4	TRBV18	CASSPTGGATNEKLFF	TGTGCCAGCTCACCAACAGGGGGCGCAACTAATGAAAAACTGTTTTTT
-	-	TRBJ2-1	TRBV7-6	CASSLEAAVRGNEQFF	TGTGCCAGCAGCTTAGAGGCGGCAGTTCGGGGGAATGAGCAGTTCTTC
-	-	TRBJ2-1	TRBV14	CASSQGVGTTEQFF	TGTGCCAGCAGCCAAGGTGTAGGGACAACTGAGCAGTTCTTC
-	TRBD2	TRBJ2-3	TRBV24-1	CATSYTGGMQDTQYF	TGTGCCACCAGTTATACGGGAGGGATGCAAGATACGCAGTATTTT
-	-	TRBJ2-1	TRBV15	CATSRDQLQAKGGNEQFF	TGTGCCACCAGCAGAGATCAGCTCCAAGCCAAAGGGGGCAATGAGCAGTTCTTC
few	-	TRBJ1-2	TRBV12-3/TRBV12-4	CASSPTTDYGYTF	TGTGCCAGCAGTCCGACTACTGACTATGGCTACACCTTC